The TCR beta chain under discussion was sequenced for a study of shared T cell receptors in the human thymus. V lost 0 bases to trimming and J lost 6 bases; unmatched junction nucleotides: 7. This CDR3 region has 15 residues. Germline loops: CDR1 LNHNV, CDR2 YYDKDF (reference sequence). Method: immunoSEQ multiplex PCR; TCRdb's copy keeps in-frame clones and lacks some. The repertoire holds approximately 490,000 clones, about 80% seen once, with about 0.014% in the top ten. This sample was shared with a second study, whose subject was human thymus T cells. That report notes: Gene usage (both V and J) appeared biased in thymic and blood repertoires. Related research examined unrelated individuals and reported that their thymic repertoires overlapped highly.

The source material was thymocytes. This receptor was taken from a boy younger than two with a congenital heart defect. V is TRBV15 and J is TRBJ1-2, with TRBD1 identical over 7 bases. Here the CDR3 reads CATSRDVPGTDGYTF. CDR3 DNA sequence: TGTGCCACCAGCAGAGATGTCCCCGGGACAGATGGCTACACCTTC.